One TCR beta chain is described in this entry. Clones were sequenced by immunoSEQ multiplex PCR, and TCRdb holds only the in-frame ones, with some missing. Of roughly 80,000 clones listed, about 86% were seen once; the top ten hold 1.9%. The germline gives CDR1 MDHEN, CDR2 SYDVKM. The CDR3 runs to 10 residues. V was cut by 6 bases and J by 7 bases, with 4 bases left in between. This specimen belongs to a study of OX40 agonist ivuxolimab in advanced cancers. Study summary: Patients received intravenous ivuxolimab every 2 weeks at 0.01 to 10 mg/kg.

J is TRBJ2-1 and V is TRBV28; D gene unclear. The clonotype originates from an adult with an advanced solid tumor such as melanoma, head and neck, liver or kidney cancer. Sample: CD4+ or CD8+ T cells sorted from blood, taken in a trial of the OX40 agonist ivuxolimab. CDR3 bases: TGTGCCAGCAGGGGGAATGAGCAGTTCTTC. This gives the protein CASRGNEQFF.